These 16 T cell receptor beta chains came from one sample sequenced in a study of T cells expressing NK-cell markers. After re-calling the 5' RACE reads, TCRdb lists one entry per CDR3 protein, DNA absent. The sample has about 460,000 distinct CDR3 sequences. Sequencing used blood T cells: a sorted CD56 or NKG2C T cell subset, CD4+ or CD8+ T cells, or bulk PBMC T cells (not recorded which). These receptors were taken from a woman between 45 and 65 years old in good health.

V gene TRBV7-2 combines with J gene TRBJ1-3. The CDR3 is made up of 14 amino acids. The germline gives CDR1 SGHTA, CDR2 FQGNSA. This CDR3 is CASSFGVSGNTIYF.

CDR3 protein: CASSPPGQGLGNTIYF. The chain links TRBV28 to TRBJ1-3; the TCRdb call, TRBD1, lacks DNA for checking. CDR3 length: 16 residues. Germline CDR1 is MDHEN and CDR2 is SYDVKM.

This rearrangement joins TRBV15 to TRBJ2-2; without DNA, the TCRdb call of TRBD2 cannot be checked. The germline gives CDR1 LNHNV, CDR2 YYDKDF (reference sequence). This CDR3 has 19 residues. CDR3 region: CATSSATGTSGRWAGELFF.

The V gene is TRBV6-5, the J gene TRBJ1-1; TCRdb's D call of TRBD1 is untestable without DNA. The CDR3 covers 16 residues. The germline CDR1 and CDR2 sequences are MNHEY and SVGAGI. The CDR3 loop is CASSGDTRALNTEAFF.

The chain employs TRBV10-3 and TRBJ2-3; TCRdb selects TRBD2, and the lack of DNA leaves this call unchecked. CDR1 and CDR2 from the germline V gene are ENHRY and SYGVKD. The CDR3 length is 16 residues. CDR3 loop: CAISPAEKKRADTQYF.

V usage is TRBV7-2 and J usage is TRBJ2-1. The germline gives CDR1 SGHTA, CDR2 FQGNSA. The CDR3 is made up of 14 amino acids. CDR3 in amino acids: CASSPDTLHNEQFF.

The chain joins TRBV15 to TRBJ2-1. Germline V CDR1 and CDR2: LNHNV, YYDKDF (reference sequence). This CDR3 is built from 14 residues. This CDR3 reads CATSTQVSYNEQFF.

The chain combines TRBV10-3 with TRBJ2-1. CDR3 length equals 12 residues. Germline-derived CDR1 and CDR2 are ENHRY and SYGVKD. The CDR3 loop reads CAILLASNEQFF.

The chain employs TRBV11-2 and TRBJ2-7. The CDR3 is made up of 16 amino acids. Germline values: CDR1 SGHAT, CDR2 FQNNGV. The CDR3 protein is CASSSVKTVAAYEQYF.

The gene calls are TRBV4-1 and TRBJ1-2; with no DNA, the TCRdb D assignment of TRBD1 cannot be verified. From germline, CDR1 is MGHRA and CDR2 YSYEKL. This CDR3 region has 14 residues. This CDR3 is CASSRPGSDYGYTF.

The J gene is TRBJ1-2, the V gene TRBV6-1; TCRdb outputs TRBD1, but without DNA this stays unchecked. This CDR3 region has 13 residues. CDR1 is MNHNS, CDR2 SASEGT, per germline. The CDR3 sequence is CASSETRVYGYTF.

The genes are TRBV7-9 and TRBJ2-1. This CDR3 contains 15 residues. Germline V gene data show CDR1 as SEHNR and CDR2 as FQNEAQ (reference sequence). The CDR3 region is CASSYDETGIDEQFF.

The chain carries TRBV11-2 and TRBJ1-5. The CDR3 runs 15 residues. CDR1 SGHAT and CDR2 FQNNGV come from the germline V gene. The CDR3 loop reads CASSPTANSNQPQHF.

The chain couples TRBV5-1 to TRBJ2-1; the TRBD2 assignment by TCRdb is unverifiable without DNA. Germline lookup yields CDR1 SGHRS and CDR2 YFSETQ. CDR3 size: 16 residues. The CDR3 region is CASSRRPAGGDNEQFF.

The chain recombines TRBV7-9 with TRBJ2-2; the D call from TCRdb, TRBD1, cannot be confirmed without DNA. Germline CDR1 SEHNR, CDR2 FQNEAQ (reference sequence). The length of the CDR3 is 16 residues. CDR3 sequence: CASSLALTGMTGELFF. Drawing the rest from reference TRBV7-9 and TRBJ2-2, the complete variable domain is DTGVSQNPRHKITKRGQNVTFRCDPISEHNRLYWYRQTLGQGPEFLTYFQNEAQLEKSRLLSDRFSAERPKGSFSTLEIQRTEQGDSAMYLCASSLALTGMTGELFFGEGSRLTVL.

V is TRBV30 and J is TRBJ2-1; the D call of TRBD1 rests on TCRdb alone, since no DNA is present to check it. This CDR3 contains 13 residues. Germline assignment: CDR1 GTSNPN and CDR2 SVGIG (reference sequence). The CDR3 spells CAWTTGAWNEQFF.